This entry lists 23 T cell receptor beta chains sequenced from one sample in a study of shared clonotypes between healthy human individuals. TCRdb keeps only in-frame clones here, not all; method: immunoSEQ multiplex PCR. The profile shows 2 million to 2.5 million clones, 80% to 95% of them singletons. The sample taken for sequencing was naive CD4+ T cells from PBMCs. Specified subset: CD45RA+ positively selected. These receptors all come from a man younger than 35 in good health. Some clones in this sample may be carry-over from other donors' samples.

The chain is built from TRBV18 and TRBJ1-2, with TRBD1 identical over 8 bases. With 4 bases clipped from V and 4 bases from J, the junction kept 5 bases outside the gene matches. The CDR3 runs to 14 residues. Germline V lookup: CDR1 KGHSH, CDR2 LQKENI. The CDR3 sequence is CASSLDRVSYGYTF. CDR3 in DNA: TGTGCCAGCTCACTGGACAGGGTTTCCTATGGCTACACCTTC.

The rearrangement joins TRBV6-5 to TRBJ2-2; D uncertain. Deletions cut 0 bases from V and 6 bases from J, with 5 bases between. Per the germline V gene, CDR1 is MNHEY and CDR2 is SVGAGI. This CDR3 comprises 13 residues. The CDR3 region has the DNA TGTGCCAGCAGTTACTCGTACTCCGGGGAGCTGTTTTTT. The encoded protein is CASSYSYSGELFF.

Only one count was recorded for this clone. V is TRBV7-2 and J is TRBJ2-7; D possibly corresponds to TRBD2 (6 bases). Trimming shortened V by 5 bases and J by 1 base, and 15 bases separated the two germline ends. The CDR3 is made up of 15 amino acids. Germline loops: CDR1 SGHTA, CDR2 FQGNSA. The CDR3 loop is CASSRRDFLSYEQYF. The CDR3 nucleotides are TGTGCCAGCAGCCGCCGGGACTTTCTATCCTACGAGCAGTACTTC.

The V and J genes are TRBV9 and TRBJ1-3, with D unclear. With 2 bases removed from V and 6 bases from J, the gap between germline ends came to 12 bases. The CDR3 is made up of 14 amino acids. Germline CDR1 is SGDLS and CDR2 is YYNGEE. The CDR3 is CASSVASTENTIYF. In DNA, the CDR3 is TGTGCCAGCAGCGTTGCCTCGACCGAAAACACCATATATTTT.

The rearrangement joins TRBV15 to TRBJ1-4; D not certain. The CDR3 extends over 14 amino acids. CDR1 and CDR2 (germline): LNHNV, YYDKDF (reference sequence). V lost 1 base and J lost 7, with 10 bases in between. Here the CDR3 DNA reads TGTGCCACCAGCAGAGGACTGGGCGGTGAAAAACTGTTTTTT. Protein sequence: CATSRGLGGEKLFF.

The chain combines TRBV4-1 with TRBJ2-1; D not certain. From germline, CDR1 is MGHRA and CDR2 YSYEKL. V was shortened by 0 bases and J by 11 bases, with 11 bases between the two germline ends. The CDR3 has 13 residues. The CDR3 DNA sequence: TGCGCCAGCAGCCAAGAAGCCTCCACTAAGCAGTTCTTC. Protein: CASSQEASTKQFF.

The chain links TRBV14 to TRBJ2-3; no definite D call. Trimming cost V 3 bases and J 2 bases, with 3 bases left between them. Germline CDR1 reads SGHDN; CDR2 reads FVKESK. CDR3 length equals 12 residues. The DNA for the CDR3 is TGTGCCAGCAGCCATGACACAGATACGCAGTATTTT. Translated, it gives CASSHDTDTQYF.

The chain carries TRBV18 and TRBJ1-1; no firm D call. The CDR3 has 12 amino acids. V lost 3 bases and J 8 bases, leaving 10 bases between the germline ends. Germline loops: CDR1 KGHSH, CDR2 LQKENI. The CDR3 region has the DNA TGTGCCAGCTCACCCGATCTGAGGGAAGCTTTCTTT. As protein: CASSPDLREAFF. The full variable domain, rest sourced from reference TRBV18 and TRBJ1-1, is NAGVMQNPRHLVRRRGQEARLRCSPMKGHSHVYWYRQLPEEGLKFMVYLQKENIIDESGMPKERFSAEFPKEGPSILRIQQVVRGDSAAYFCASSPDLREAFFGQGTRLTVV.

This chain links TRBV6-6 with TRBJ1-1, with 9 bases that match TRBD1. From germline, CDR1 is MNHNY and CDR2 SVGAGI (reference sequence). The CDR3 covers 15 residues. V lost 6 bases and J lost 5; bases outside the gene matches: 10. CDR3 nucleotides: TGTGCCAGCAGACCCGGGACAGGGTCATATACTGAAGCTTTCTTT. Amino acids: CASRPGTGSYTEAFF.

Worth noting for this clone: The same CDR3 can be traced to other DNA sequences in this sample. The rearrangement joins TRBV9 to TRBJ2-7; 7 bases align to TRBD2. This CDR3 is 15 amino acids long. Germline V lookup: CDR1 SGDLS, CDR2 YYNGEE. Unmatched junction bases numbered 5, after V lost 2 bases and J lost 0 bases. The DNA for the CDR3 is TGTGCCAGCAGCGTGAGCGGGACCCACTCCTACGAGCAGTACTTC. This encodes CASSVSGTHSYEQYF.

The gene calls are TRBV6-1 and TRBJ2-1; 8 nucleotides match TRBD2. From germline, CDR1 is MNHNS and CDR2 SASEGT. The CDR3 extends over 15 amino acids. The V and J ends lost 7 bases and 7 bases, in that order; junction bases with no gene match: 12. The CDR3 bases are TGTGCCAGCATTGTTAGCGGGGCGTACGAGAATGAGCAGTTCTTC. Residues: CASIVSGAYENEQFF.

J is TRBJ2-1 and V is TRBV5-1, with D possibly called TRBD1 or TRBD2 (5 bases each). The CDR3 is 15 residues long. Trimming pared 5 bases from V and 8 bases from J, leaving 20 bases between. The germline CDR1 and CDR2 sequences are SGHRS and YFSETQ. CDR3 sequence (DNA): TGCGCCAGCAGAACCTCTAGGGGACGGGTAGATGAGCAGTTCTTC. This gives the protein CASRTSRGRVDEQFF. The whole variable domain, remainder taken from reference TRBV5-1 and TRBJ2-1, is KAGVTQTPRYLIKTRGQQVTLSCSPISGHRSVSWYQQTPGQGLQFLFEYFSETQRNKGNFPGRFSGRQFSNSRSEMNVSTLELGDSALYLCASRTSRGRVDEQFFGPGTRLTVL.

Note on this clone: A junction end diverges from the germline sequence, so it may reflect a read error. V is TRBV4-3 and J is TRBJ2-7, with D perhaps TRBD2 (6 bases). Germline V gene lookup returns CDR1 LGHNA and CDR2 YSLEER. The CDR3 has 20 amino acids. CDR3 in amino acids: CASSQVRERGRKLLRAVLHF. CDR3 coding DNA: TGCGCCAGCAGCCAAGTACGGGAGCGTGGGAGAAAGCTCCTACGAGCAGTACTACACTTC.

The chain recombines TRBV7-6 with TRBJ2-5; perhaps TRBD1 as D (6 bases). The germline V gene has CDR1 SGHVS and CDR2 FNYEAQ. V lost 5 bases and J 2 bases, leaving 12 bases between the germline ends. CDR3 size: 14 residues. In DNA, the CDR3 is TGTGCCAGCAGCGGGAACAGGGTTCAAGAGACCCAGTACTTC. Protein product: CASSGNRVQETQYF.

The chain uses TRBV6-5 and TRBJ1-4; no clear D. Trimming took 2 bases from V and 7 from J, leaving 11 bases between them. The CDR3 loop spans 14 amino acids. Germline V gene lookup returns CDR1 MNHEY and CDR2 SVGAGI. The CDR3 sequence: CASSYKGHSEKLFF. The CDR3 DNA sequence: TGTGCCAGCAGTTACAAAGGGCATAGTGAAAAACTGTTTTTT.

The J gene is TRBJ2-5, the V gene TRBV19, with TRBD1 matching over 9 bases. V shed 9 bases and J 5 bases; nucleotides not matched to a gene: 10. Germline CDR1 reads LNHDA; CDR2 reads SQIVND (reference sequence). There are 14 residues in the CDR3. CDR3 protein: CASKGTGSWETQYF. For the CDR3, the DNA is TGTGCCAGCAAAGGGACAGGGTCATGGGAGACCCAGTACTTC.

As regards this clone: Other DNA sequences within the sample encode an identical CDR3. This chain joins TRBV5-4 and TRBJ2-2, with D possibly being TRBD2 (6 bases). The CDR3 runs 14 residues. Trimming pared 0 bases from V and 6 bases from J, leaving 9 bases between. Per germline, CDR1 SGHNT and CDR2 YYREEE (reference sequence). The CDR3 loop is CASSLAGGAGELFF. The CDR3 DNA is TGTGCCAGCAGCTTGGCCGGGGGTGCCGGGGAGCTGTTTTTT.

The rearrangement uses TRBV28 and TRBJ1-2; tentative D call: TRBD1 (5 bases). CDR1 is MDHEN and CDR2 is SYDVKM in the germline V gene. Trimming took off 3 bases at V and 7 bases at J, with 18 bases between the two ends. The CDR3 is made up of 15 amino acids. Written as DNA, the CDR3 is TGTGCCAGCAGTTTCGTTGTAGGGGTAATTGGTGGCTACACCTTC. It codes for CASSFVVGVIGGYTF.

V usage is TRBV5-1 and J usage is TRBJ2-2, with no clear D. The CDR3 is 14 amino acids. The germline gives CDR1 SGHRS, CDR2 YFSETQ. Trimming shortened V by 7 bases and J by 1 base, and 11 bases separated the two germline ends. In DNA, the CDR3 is TGCGCCAGCTTTGCCACAGAGAACACCGGGGAGCTGTTTTTT. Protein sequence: CASFATENTGELFF.

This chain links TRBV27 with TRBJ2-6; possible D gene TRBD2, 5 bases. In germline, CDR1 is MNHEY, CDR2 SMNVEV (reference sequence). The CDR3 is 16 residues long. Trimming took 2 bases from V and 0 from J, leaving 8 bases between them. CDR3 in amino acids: CASSLVTTSGANVLTF. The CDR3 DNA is TGTGCCAGCAGTTTAGTGACTACCTCTGGGGCCAACGTCCTGACTTTC. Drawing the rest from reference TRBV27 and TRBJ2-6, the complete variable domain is EAQVTQNPRYLITVTGKKLTVTCSQNMNHEYMSWYRQDPGLGLRQIYYSMNVEVTDKGDVPEGYKVSRKEKRNFPLILESPSPNQTSLYFCASSLVTTSGANVLTFGAGSRLTVL.

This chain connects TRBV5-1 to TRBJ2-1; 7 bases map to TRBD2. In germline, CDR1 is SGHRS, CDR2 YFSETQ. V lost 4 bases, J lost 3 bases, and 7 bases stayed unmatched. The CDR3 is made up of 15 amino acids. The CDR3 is CASSASLADYNEQFF. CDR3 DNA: TGCGCCAGCAGCGCTTCCCTAGCGGACTACAATGAGCAGTTCTTC.

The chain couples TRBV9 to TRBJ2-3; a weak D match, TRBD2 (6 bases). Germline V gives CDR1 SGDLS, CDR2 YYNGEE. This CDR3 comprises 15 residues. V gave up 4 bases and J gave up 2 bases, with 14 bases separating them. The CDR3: CASSRYGGITDTQYF. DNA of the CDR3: TGTGCCAGCAGCAGATACGGCGGGATCACAGATACGCAGTATTTT.

This chain's CDR3 is CASSGDPGTYGYTF. DNA for the CDR3: TGCGCCAGCAGCGGGGACCCGGGTACCTATGGCTACACCTTC. This chain connects TRBV5-1 to TRBJ1-2, with D maybe TRBD1 (5 bases). The CDR3 consists of 14 residues. Germline V gene sequence: CDR1 SGHRS, CDR2 YFSETQ. Trimming stripped 4 bases from V and 4 bases from J, with 14 bases between.